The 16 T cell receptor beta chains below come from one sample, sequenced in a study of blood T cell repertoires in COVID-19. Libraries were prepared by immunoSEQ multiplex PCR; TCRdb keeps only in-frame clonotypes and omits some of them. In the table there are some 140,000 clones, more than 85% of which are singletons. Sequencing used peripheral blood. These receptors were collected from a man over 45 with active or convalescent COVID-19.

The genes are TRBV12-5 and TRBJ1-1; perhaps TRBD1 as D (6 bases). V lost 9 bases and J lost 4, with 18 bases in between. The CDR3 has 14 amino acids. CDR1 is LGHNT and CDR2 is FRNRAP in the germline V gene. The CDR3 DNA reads TGTGCTAGGGGTGGCGGGAGGGGGGGCACTGAAGCTTTCTTT. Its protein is CARGGGRGGTEAFF.

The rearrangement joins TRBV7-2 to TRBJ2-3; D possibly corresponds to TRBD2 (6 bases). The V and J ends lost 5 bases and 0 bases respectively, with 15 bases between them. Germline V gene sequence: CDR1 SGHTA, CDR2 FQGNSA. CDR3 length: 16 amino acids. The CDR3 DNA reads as TGTGCCAGCAGCCCGAAACTAGCTTCTAGCACAGATACGCAGTATTTT. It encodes CASSPKLASSTDTQYF.

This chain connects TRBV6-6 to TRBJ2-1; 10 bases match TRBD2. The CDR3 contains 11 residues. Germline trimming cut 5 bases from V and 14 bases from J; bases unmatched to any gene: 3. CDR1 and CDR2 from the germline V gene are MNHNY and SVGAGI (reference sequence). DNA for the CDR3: TGTGCCAGCAGTACCGGGACTAGCGAGTTCTTC. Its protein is CASSTGTSEFF.

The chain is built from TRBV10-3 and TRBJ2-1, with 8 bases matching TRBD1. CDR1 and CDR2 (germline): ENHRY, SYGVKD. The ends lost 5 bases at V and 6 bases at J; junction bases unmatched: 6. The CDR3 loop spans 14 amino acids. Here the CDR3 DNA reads TGTGCCATCAGTCAGGGGGCCGGGACCAATGAGCAGTTCTTC. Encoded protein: CAISQGAGTNEQFF.

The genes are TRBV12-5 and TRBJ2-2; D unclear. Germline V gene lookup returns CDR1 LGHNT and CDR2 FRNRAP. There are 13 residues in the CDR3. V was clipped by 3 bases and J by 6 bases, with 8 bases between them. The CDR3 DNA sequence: TGTGCTAGTGGTTTCGCGGATCCCGGGGAGCTGTTTTTT. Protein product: CASGFADPGELFF.

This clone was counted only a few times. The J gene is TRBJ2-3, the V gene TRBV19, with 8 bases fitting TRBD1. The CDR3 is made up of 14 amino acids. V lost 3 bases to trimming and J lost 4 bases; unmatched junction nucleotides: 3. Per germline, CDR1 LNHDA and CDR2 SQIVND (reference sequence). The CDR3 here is CASSIRQGSDTQYF. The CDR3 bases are TGTGCCAGTAGTATTCGACAGGGGTCAGATACGCAGTATTTT.

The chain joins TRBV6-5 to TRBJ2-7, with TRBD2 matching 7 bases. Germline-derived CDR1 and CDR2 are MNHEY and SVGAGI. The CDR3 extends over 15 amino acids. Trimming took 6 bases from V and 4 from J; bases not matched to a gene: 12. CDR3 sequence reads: CASSNGGSGGYEQYF. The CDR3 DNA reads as TGTGCCAGCAGCAATGGGGGATCGGGGGGATACGAGCAGTACTTC.

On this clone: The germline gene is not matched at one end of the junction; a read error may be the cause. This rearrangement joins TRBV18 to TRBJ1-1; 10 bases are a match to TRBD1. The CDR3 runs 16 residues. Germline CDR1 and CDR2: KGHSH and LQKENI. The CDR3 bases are TGTGCCAGCTCAACACCCCTGGGACAGGGGTACACTGAAGCTTTCTTT. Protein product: CASSTPLGQGYTEAFF.

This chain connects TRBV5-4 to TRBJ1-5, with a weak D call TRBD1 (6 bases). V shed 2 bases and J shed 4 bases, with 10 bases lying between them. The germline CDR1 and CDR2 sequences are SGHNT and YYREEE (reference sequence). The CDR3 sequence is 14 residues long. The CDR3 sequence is CASSLGGGNQPQHF. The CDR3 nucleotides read TGTGCCAGCAGCTTAGGGGGAGGGAATCAGCCCCAGCATTTT.

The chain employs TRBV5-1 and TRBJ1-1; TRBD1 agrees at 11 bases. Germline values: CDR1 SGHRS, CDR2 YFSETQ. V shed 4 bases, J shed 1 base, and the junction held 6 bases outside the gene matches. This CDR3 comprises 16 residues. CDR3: CASSTTGTGGNTEAFF. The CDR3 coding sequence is TGCGCCAGCAGCACGACCGGGACAGGGGGGAACACTGAAGCTTTCTTT. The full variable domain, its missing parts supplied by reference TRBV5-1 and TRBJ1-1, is KAGVTQTPRYLIKTRGQQVTLSCSPISGHRSVSWYQQTPGQGLQFLFEYFSETQRNKGNFPGRFSGRQFSNSRSEMNVSTLELGDSALYLCASSTTGTGGNTEAFFGQGTRLTVV.

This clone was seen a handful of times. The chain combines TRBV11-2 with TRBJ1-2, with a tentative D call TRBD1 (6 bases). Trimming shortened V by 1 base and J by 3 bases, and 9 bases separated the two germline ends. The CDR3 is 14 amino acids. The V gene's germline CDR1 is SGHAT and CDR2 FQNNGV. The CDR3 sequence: CASSLAGQHYGYTF. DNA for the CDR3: TGTGCCAGCAGCTTAGCCGGACAGCACTATGGCTACACCTTC.

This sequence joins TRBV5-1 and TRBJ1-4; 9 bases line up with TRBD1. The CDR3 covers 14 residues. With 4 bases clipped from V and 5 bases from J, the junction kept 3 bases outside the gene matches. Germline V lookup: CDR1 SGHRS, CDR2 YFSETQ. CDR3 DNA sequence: TGCGCCAGCAGCCAGACAGGGGGGAATGAAAAACTGTTTTTT. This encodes CASSQTGGNEKLFF.

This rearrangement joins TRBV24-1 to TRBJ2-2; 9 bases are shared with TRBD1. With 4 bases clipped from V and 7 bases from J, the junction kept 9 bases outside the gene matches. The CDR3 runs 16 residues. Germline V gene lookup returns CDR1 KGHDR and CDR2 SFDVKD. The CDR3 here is CATSDPPQGAHGELFF. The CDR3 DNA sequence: TGTGCCACCAGTGACCCACCACAGGGGGCTCACGGGGAGCTGTTTTTT.

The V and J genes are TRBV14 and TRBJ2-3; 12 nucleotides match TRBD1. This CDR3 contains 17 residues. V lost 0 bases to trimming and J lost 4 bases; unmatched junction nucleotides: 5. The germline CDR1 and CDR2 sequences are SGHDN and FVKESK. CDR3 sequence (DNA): TGTGCCAGCAGCCAAGATTCCCGGGACAGGGGGCCAGATACGCAGTATTTT. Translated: CASSQDSRDRGPDTQYF.

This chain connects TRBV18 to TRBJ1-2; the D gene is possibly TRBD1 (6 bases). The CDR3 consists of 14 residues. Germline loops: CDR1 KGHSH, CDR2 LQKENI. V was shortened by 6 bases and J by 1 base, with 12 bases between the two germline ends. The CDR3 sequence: CASSTGTNNYGYTF. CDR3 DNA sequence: TGTGCCAGCTCGACCGGGACAAATAACTATGGCTACACCTTC.

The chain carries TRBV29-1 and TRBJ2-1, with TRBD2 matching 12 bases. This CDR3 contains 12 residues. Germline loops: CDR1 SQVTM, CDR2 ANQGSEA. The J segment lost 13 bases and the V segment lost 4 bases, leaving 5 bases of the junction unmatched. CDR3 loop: CSVVTSGRLQFF. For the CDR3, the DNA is TGCAGCGTTGTAACTAGCGGGAGGTTACAGTTCTTC.